This paragraph reports one T cell receptor (beta chain). The table lists this clonotype with a few counts. Its antigen is not yet known. No much larger clone exists at a distance of one base, and base qualities are not known. V loses 4 bases of germline sequence and J loses 5 bases, and the interval between the two ends is 11 bases. The CDR3 starts with the cysteine, ends with the phenylalanine, and has 13 residues. Only the CDR3 part of the read is kept: 39 bases, read in frame from the first base. In the germline V gene, CDR1 corresponds to SGHTA and CDR2 to FQGTGA. This sample is drawn from a study of patients and donors after allogeneic stem cell transplantation (dated by TCRdb to about 2020). Libraries were made using RT-PCR. Instrument used: NextSeq 550. TCRdb trimmed public reads at Q25 via fastp, called clones via MiXCR and kept in-frame beta chains. Each entry merges the rows of one CDR3 protein and shows their most common DNA and genes. The sample has 150,000 to 200,000 distinct CDR3 sequences on record, 35% to 50% of them singletons. In total, the top ten clones hold less than 40% of the sample.

The sequence was collected from a human donor who was either an allogeneic HSCT recipient or a stem cell or donor lymphocyte infusion donor (not recorded which). It is not recorded whose cells these are; they may come from a transplant donor. The sample taken for sequencing was blood, either unsorted or a sorted T cell fraction (not recorded which). Recombination connected TRBV7-3 to TRBJ1-1, with a tentative D gene TRBD1 over 5 matching bases. The DNA sequence follows: TGTGCCAGCAGCTCCCTGGGGGGGACTGAAGCTTTCTTT. Translated, this is CASSSLGGTEAFF.